This T cell receptor beta chain was recovered during a study of T cells after yellow fever vaccination. Study details: Fractions of limited cellularity were prepared by means of SMART-Seq v4 Ultra Low Input. Study results and limitations: Within FACS-sorted repertoires, abundant clonotypes contaminating from the bulk population could be present. Post-booster repertoires contained most primary-vaccination clones again (around 97% CD4, about 90% CD8).

In this sample, this clonotype turned up a few times. Its antigen is not known. V was clipped by 0 bases and J by 2 bases, with 11 bases between them. The CDR3 sequence is 15 residues long. Germline CDR1 is MNHEY and CDR2 is SVGAGI. By 5'RACE template switching, TCR cDNA was produced, with a universal primer site and UMIs added in the process. TCRdb independently ran MiXCR on the 5' RACE reads; one entry per CDR3 protein. The sample includes around 320,000 distinct CDR3 sequences, about 4.5% of them seen just once. The chain has TRBV6-5 and TRBJ2-7, with no clear D. The receptor was isolated from a man younger than 30 who received the YFV17D yellow fever vaccine. The starting material was PBMCs, obtained 15 days after the yellow fever booster vaccination. CDR3 amino acids: CASSYSGIGTYEQYV. The CDR3 DNA sequence: TGTGCCAGCAGTTACTCAGGAATTGGAACCTACGAGCAGTACGTC.